This T cell receptor beta chain came from a study of identical twins. Study-level points and caveats: Fewer insertions characterized abundant cord blood beta clonotypes, whereas memory repertoires showed none. Twin-shared out-of-frame alpha sequences showed excess low generation probability.

This clonotype appeared many times. Antigen: not known. After template switching added a universal primer site, the resulting cDNA carried unique molecular identifiers. TCRdb passed the 5' RACE reads through MiXCR, listing each CDR3 protein once. Here the sample spans around 960,000 distinct CDR3 sequences, around an eighth being singletons. V lost 5 bases and J lost 3, with 10 bases in between. The CDR3 is 14 amino acids. The V gene's germline CDR1 is MGHDK and CDR2 SYGVNS. These data are also associated with another study on yellow fever vaccine responses in identical twins. According to that study: Vaccine-induced T cell responses in twins were reportedly observed to appear partly convergent, partly personalized.

The rearrangement links TRBV25-1 to TRBJ1-4, with D maybe TRBD1 (5 bases). Sequenced input: PBMCs. The receptor's source is a woman aged 18-29 years in good health. The CDR3 here is CASSLRGSNEKLFF. DNA of the CDR3: TGTGCCAGCAGTTTGAGGGGCTCTAATGAAAAACTGTTTTTT.